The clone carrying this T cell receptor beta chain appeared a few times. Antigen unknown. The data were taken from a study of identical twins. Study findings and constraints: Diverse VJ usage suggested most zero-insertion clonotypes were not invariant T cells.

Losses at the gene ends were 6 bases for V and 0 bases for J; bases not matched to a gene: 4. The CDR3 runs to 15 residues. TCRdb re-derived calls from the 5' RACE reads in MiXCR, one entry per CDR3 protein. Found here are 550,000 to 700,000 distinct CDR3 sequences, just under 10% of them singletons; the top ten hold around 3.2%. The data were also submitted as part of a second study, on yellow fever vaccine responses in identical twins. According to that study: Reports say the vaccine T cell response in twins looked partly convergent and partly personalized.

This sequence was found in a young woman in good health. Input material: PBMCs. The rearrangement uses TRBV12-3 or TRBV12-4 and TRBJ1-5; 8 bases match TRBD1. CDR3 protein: CASSPGQASNQPQHF. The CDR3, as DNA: TGTGCCAGCAGCCCGGGACAGGCTAGCAATCAGCCCCAGCATTTT.